The text below deals with one T cell receptor (beta chain). The germline V gene encodes CDR1 MNHEY and CDR2 SMNVEV (reference sequence). Trimming pared 5 bases from V and 7 bases from J, leaving 12 bases between. CDR3 length equals 13 residues. These data come from a study of relationships among human T cell subsets. TCR alpha and beta CDR3s were amplified from mRNA by semiquantitative ARM-PCR. ARM-PCR used tagged nested gene-specific primers, then communal superprimers for exponential amplification. TCRdb independently ran MiXCR on the multiplex PCR reads; one entry per CDR3 protein. Of about 5,000 distinct CDR3 sequences in the sample, less than 80% are singletons; the top ten hold 57%. After negative selection with anti-CD4 multisort beads, CD8+ T cells were positively selected with anti-CD8 beads.

This TCR was sampled from a man aged 40-50 years in good health. Material: CD8+ T cells sorted from blood. This chain connects TRBV27 to TRBJ1-5; D is unresolved. The CDR3 is CASSPGVGQPQHF. In nucleotides, the CDR3 is TGTGCCAGCAGTCCAGGAGTCGGCCAGCCCCAGCATTTT.